This T cell receptor (beta chain) appears in the sequencing data of a study of blood T cell repertoires in COVID-19. Across the study: Whether acute or convalescent, the COVID-19 samples came from the United States, Italy and Spain. T cells, B-cell-depleted T cells, or PBMCs provided the cDNA or gDNA that served as material.

Germline V gives CDR1 LNHDA, CDR2 SQIVND (reference sequence). V gave up 5 bases and J gave up 0 bases, with 8 bases separating them. This CDR3 has 14 amino acids. Original methodology: Estimation of nucleated cell counts relied on the amplification of reference gene primers. The repertoire was sequenced with immunoSEQ multiplex PCR; TCRdb's copy has only in-frame clones and lacks some. V and J calls and clone size are as listed in that table; D and trimming were resolved from the DNA. The data hold about 160,000 clones, with about 93% observed a single time. This TCR was recovered from a woman between 45 and 65 years old with acute or convalescent COVID-19. Sequences were obtained from peripheral blood. This chain uses TRBV19 with TRBJ1-3; D remains unclear. The CDR3 loop reads CASSQAYSGNTIYF. In nucleotides, the CDR3 is TGTGCCAGTAGTCAGGCCTACTCTGGAAACACCATATATTTT.